This T cell receptor (beta chain) comes out of a study of prognosis after radiotherapy for stage I lung cancer (dated by TCRdb to the early 2020s). Regarding the complete study: Between April 2018 and early 2019, fewer than 20 patients with stage I NSCLC were enrolled in Nanjing, China. Oligometastatic NSCLC after surgical resection of the primary tumor was present in roughly five patients, while newly diagnosed primary stage I lung tumors were present in roughly 15. All patients were regarded as medically inoperable, because of comorbidities in about eleven patients and refusal of surgery in several patients. Ages in the cohort of about a dozen men and 6 women ranged from roughly 50 to 85 years, with a median of 74. Tumor histology was squamous cell carcinoma in several patients and adenocarcinoma in around 12. Using image-guided IMRT or VMAT, SBRT was delivered in 3 to 5 fractions at a biologically effective dose of at least 100 Gy. Concurrent therapy was not administered to any patient alongside SBRT. Distant metastases were developed by four of the 19 patients after SBRT, at a median of around seven months, whereas no significant progression was observed in the other 15 patients. This study profiled peripheral blood TCR beta repertoires from stage I NSCLC patients before and after stereotactic body radiotherapy and linked the repertoires to distant failure. For each of the approximately 20 patients, one blood sample was taken before SBRT and one after, so the study sequenced about 38 samples in total. What the work shows at the level of the full study, not this receptor alone: The study was limited by the small cohort and short follow-up, and independent validation of the study findings is required. Differences by metastasis status were reportedly seen in TRBV and TRBJ usage frequencies, involving two V genes at baseline and, after SBRT, nine V genes and two J genes. No determination of tumor specificity was made for expanded TCR clones. Post-SBRT Shannon entropy and its change from baseline were lower in patients who developed distant metastases; baseline Shannon entropy was not associated with metastases. No adjustment for multiple comparisons was applied to any of the reported P values. Unique TCR clone counts fell after SBRT (median around 11,000 before versus about 7,100 after; Wilcoxon paired P=0.011).

To note about this clonotype: This clone's antigen is unknown. Within one base of it there is no much larger clone, and no base qualities were kept.

All patients had node-negative disease on CT and PET/CT, and none had a history of other malignancies or had previously received chemotherapy or radiotherapy. At each of the two time points, 6 to 7.5 milliliters of peripheral venous blood were collected into EDTA tubes. Ficoll-Paque Plus density-gradient centrifugation was used to isolate PBMCs. Right after collection, samples were kept at -80 degrees C until analysis. Two rounds of multiplex PCR were used to amplify the TCR beta CDR3 region from genomic DNA. In the first round of PCR, primers specific to each TRBV and TRBJ gene were used, and the primer sequences are filed in Chinese patent CN105087789A. Universal primers were used in the second round of PCR. The Roche High Pure PCR Template Preparation Kit was used to extract genomic DNA from frozen PBMCs. Libraries were sequenced paired-end with 151 bp reads on an Illumina HiSeq 3000. On the authors' methods: CutAdapt was used to remove raw reads lacking the multiplex PCR primer sequences. PEAR was used to merge high-quality paired reads into contigs. By alignment to reference sequences, MiXCR assigned TRB V, D and J gene segments to each contig. CDR3 sequences were clustered by base quality and sequence similarity to remove sequencing errors. Shannon entropy, normalized by the natural log of the productive TCR sequence number, served as the measure of diversity. To get clonality, Shannon entropy was divided by the natural log of the number of unique clonotypes, and that result was subtracted from one. Using the Youden index from ROC curves, the researchers picked the repertoire-metric cut-offs for progression-free survival, and all analyses were carried out in R 3.5.3. The public reads were run again by TCRdb, first through fastp at Q25 and then through MiXCR, and only productive beta chains were kept. Rows with one shared CDR3 protein collapse into an entry with the most common genes and DNA. The V and J calls and clone size are TCRdb's, not the authors'. In this sample the table shows about 19,000 distinct CDR3 sequences, 45% to 50% of which occur a single time. The ten largest clones represent about 30% of the sample.

Looking up the germline V gene (reference sequence) yields CDR1 DFQATT and CDR2 SNEGSKA. The CDR3 numbers 14 residues from cysteine through phenylalanine. The CDR3 DNA has 42 bases and is translated from base 1. V lost 5 bases and J lost 3 bases, and the count of bases not matched to a germline gene is 5. In this chain, TRBV20-1 is recombined with TRBJ2-3, with 10 bases aligning to TRBD2. This sample comprised PBMCs, obtained before or after stereotactic body radiation therapy (not recorded which). The TCR was taken from a donor over 45 with non-small cell lung cancer. Here the CDR3 is given as CSAPASGRTDTQYF. The DNA reads TGCAGTGCTCCCGCTAGCGGGAGAACAGATACGCAGTATTTT.